This T cell receptor beta chain appears in the sequencing data of a study of blood T cell repertoires in COVID-19. Looking at the study overall: From the United States, Italy and Spain came samples of acute and convalescent COVID-19.

V lost 2 bases and J lost 8; bases outside the gene matches: 9. The CDR3 has 14 amino acids. Germline CDR1 reads SGDLS; CDR2 reads YYNGEE. As handled by the study authors: Nucleated cell number was recorded as an estimate derived from reference gene primer amplification. Some clones are missing from TCRdb's copy, which holds only in-frame ones; the method was immunoSEQ multiplex PCR. V and J calls and clone size come straight from that table; D and trimming were deduced from the DNA. The sample includes roughly 200,000 clones, roughly 90% of them seen just once. The chain employs TRBV9 and TRBJ1-1; TRBD1 matches at 7 bases. The specimen was peripheral blood. The sequence was collected from a man aged 18 to 35 with active or convalescent COVID-19. CDR3 nucleotide sequence: TGTGCCAGCAGCGTCGGGACAGAAGGGACAGAAGCTTTCTTT. This gives the protein CASSVGTEGTEAFF.